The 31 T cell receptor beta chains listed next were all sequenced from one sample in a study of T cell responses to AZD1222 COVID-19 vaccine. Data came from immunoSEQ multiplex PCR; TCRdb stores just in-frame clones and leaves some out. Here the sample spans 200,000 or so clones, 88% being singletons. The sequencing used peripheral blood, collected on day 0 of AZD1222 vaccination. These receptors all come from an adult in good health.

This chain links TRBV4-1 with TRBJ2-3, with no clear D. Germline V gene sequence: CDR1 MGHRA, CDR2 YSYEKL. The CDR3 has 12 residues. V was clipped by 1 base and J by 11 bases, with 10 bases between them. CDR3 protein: CASSQVGRVQYF. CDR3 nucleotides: TGCGCCAGCAGCCAAGTAGGAAGGGTGCAGTATTTT.

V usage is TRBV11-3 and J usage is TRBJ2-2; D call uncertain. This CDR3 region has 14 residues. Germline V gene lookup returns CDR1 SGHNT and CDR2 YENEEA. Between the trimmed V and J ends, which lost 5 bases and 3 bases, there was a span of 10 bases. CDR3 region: CASSPNLDTGELFF. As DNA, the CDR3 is TGTGCCAGCAGCCCAAACCTAGACACCGGGGAGCTGTTTTTT.

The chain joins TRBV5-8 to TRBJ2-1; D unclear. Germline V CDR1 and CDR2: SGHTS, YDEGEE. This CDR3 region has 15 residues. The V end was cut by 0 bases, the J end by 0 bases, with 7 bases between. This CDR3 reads CASSLGSFSYNEQFF. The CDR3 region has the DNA TGTGCCAGCAGCTTGGGCTCCTTCTCCTACAATGAGCAGTTCTTC.

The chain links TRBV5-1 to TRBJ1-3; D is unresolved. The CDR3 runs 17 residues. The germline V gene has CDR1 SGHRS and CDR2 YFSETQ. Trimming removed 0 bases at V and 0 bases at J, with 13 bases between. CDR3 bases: TGCGCCAGCAGCTTGGGGACCCGGCCCTACTCTGGAAACACCATATATTTT. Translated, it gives CASSLGTRPYSGNTIYF.

CDR3 nucleotide sequence: TGTGCCAGCAGCCCAGGGGGTTACGAGCAGTACTTC. Translation gives CASSPGGYEQYF. This chain links TRBV5-6 with TRBJ2-7; 7 bases agree with TRBD1. Germline loops: CDR1 SGHDT, CDR2 YYEEEE. This CDR3 has 12 residues. Trimming took 4 bases from V and 4 from J; bases not matched to a gene: 2.

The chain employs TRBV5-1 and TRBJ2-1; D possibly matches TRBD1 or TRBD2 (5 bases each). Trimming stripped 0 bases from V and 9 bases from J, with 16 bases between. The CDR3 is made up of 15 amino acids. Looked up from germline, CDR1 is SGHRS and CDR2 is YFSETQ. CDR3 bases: TGCGCCAGCAGCTTGGGTGCAGGGATCGAGGGTGAGCAGTTCTTC. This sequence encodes CASSLGAGIEGEQFF.

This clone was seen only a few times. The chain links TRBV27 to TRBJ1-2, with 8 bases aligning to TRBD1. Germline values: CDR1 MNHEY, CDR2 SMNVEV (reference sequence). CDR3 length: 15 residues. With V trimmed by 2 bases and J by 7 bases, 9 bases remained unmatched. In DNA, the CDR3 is TGTGCCAGCAGTTTACAGGGGGCAGGTGCGGGTGGCTACACCTTC. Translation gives CASSLQGAGAGGYTF.

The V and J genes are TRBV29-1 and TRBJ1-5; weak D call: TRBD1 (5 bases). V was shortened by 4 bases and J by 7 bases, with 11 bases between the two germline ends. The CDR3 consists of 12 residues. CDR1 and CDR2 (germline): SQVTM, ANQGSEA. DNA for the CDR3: TGCAGCGTTGGAGGGGTAGGGCAGCCCCAGCATTTT. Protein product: CSVGGVGQPQHF. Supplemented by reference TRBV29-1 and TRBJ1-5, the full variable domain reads SAVISQKPSRDICQRGTSLTIQCQVDSQVTMMFWYRQQPGQSLTLIATANQGSEATYESGFVIDKFPISRPNLTFSTLTVSNMSPEDSSIYLCSVGGVGQPQHFGDGTRLSIL.

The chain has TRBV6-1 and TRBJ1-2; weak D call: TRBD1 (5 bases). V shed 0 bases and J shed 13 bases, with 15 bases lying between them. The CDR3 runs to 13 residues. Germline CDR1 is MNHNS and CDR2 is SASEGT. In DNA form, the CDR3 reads TGTGCCAGCAGTGAAGCGAGGCTGACTCAGGGCACCTTC. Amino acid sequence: CASSEARLTQGTF.

The CDR3 DNA sequence: TGTGCCAGCAGGCAGACAGGGAATAATTCACCCCTCCACTTT. Protein product: CASRQTGNNSPLHF. The gene calls are TRBV2 and TRBJ1-6; 7 bases are a match to TRBD1. The ends lost 6 bases at V and 5 bases at J; junction bases unmatched: 4. Germline V gene sequence: CDR1 SNHLY, CDR2 FYNNEI. The CDR3 covers 14 residues.

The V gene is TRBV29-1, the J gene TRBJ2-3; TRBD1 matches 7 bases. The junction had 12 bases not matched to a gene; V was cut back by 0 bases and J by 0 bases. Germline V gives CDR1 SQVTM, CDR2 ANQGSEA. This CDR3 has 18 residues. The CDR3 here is CSVEDRTSGTDSTDTQYF. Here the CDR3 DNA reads TGCAGCGTTGAAGATCGGACTTCCGGGACAGACAGCACAGATACGCAGTATTTT.

CDR3 protein: CASSQGVTYEQYF. The CDR3, as DNA: TGCGCCAGCAGCCAAGGCGTCACATACGAGCAGTACTTC. The chain uses TRBV4-3 and TRBJ2-7; D ambiguous. CDR1 is LGHNA and CDR2 is YSLEER in the germline V gene. Trimming took 1 base from V and 4 from J, leaving 8 bases between them. The CDR3 sequence is 13 residues long.

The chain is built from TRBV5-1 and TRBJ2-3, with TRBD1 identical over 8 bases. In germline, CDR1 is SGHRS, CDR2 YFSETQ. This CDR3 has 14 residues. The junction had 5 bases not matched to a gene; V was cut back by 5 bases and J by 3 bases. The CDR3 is CASRTGARTDTQYF. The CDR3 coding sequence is TGCGCCAGCAGGACAGGGGCGAGGACAGATACGCAGTATTTT.

The CDR3 DNA is TGTGCTAGTGGTAACCGGGACAGGGGCGCCACTGAAGCTTTCTTT. This sequence encodes CASGNRDRGATEAFF. The chain links TRBV12-5 to TRBJ1-1; 10 nucleotides match TRBD1. This CDR3 has 15 residues. CDR1 and CDR2 from the germline V gene are LGHNT and FRNRAP. V shed 5 bases, J shed 4 bases, and the junction held 7 bases outside the gene matches.

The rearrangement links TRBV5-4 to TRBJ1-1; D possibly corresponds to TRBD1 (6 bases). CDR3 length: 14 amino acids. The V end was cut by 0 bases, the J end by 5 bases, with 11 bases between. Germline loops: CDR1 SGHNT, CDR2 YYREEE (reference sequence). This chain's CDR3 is CASSLGRGETEAFF. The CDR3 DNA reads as TGTGCCAGCAGCTTGGGTAGGGGGGAGACTGAAGCTTTCTTT.

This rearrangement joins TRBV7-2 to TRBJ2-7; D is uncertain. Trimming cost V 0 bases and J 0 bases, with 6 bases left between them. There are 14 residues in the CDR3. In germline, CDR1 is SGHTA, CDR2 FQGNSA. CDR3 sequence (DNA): TGTGCCAGCAGCTTAGCTGGACCCTCCTACGAGCAGTACTTC. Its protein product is CASSLAGPSYEQYF. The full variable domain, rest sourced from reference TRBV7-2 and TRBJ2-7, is GAGVSQSPSNKVTEKGKDVELRCDPISGHTALYWYRQSLGQGLEFLIYFQGNSAPDKSGLPSDRFSAERTGGSVSTLTIQRTQQEDSAVYLCASSLAGPSYEQYFGPGTRLTVT.

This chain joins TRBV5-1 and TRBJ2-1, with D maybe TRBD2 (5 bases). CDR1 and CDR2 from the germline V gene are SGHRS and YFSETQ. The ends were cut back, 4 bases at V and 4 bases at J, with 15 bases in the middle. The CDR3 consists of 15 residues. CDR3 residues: CASSPEVGSYNEQFF. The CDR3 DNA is TGCGCCAGCAGCCCGGAGGTGGGGTCTTACAATGAGCAGTTCTTC.

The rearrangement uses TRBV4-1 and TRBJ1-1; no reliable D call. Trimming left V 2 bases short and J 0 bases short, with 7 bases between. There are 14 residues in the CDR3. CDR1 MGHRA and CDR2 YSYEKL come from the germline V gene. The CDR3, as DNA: TGCGCCAGCAGCCAATTCGACATGAACACTGAAGCTTTCTTT. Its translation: CASSQFDMNTEAFF.

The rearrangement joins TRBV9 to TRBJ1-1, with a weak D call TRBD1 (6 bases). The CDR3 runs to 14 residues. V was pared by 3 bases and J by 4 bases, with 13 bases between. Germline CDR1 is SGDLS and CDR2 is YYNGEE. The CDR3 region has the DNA TGTGCCAGCAGCGGGACAGTGGAAGGCACTGAAGCTTTCTTT. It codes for CASSGTVEGTEAFF.

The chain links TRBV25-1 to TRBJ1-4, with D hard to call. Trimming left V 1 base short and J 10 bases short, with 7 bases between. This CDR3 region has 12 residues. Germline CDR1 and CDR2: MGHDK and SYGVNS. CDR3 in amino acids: CASSESERKLFF. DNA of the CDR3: TGTGCCAGCAGTGAATCGGAGAGAAAACTGTTTTTT.

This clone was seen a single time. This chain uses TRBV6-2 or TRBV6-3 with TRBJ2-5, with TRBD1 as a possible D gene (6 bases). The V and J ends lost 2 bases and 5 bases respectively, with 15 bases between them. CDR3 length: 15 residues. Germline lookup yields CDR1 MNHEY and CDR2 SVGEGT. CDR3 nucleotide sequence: TGTGCCAGCAGTTACCAGGGGTCCCCCGGGGAGACCCAGTACTTC. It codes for CASSYQGSPGETQYF.

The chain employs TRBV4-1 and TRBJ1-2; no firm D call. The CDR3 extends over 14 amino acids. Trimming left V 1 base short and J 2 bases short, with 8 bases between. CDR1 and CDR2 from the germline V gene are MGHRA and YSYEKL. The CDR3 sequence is CASSQGTANYGYTF. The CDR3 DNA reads TGCGCCAGCAGCCAAGGAACAGCAAACTATGGCTACACCTTC.

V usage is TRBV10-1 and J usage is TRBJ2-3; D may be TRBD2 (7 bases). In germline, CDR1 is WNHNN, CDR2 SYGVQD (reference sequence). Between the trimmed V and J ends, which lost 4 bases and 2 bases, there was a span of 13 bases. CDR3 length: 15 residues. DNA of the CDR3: TGCGCCAGCAGTGTCGCGGGGGCTAACACAGATACGCAGTATTTT. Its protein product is CASSVAGANTDTQYF.

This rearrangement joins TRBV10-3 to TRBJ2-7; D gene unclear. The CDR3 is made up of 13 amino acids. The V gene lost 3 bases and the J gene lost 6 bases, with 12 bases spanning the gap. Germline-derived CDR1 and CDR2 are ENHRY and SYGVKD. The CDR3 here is CAISELRATEQYF. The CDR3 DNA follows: TGTGCCATCAGTGAATTAAGGGCTACCGAGCAGTACTTC.

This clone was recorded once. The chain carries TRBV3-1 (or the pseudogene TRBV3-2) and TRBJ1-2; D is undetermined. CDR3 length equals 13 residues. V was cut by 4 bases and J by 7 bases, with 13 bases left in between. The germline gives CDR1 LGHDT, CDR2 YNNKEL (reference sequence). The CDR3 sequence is CASSLKVGGGYTF. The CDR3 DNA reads TGTGCCAGCAGCCTGAAAGTGGGTGGTGGCTACACCTTC.

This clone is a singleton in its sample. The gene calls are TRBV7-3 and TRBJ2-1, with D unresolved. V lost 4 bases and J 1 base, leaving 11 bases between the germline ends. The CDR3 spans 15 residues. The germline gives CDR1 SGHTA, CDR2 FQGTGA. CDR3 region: CASSSSALSYNEQFF. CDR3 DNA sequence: TGTGCCAGCAGCTCGAGCGCTTTGTCCTACAATGAGCAGTTCTTC.

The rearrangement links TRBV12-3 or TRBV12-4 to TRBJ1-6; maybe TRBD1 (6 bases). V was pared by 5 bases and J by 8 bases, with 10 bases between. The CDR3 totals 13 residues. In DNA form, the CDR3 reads TGTGCCAGCAGTCTCACAGGGTATTCACCCCTCCACTTT. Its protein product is CASSLTGYSPLHF.

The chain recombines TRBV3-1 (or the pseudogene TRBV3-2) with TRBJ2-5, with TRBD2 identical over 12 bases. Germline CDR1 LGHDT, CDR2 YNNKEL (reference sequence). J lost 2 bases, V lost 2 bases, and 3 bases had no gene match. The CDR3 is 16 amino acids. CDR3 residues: CASSQRLAGVQETQYF. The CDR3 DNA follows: TGTGCCAGCAGCCAACGACTAGCGGGGGTTCAAGAGACCCAGTACTTC.

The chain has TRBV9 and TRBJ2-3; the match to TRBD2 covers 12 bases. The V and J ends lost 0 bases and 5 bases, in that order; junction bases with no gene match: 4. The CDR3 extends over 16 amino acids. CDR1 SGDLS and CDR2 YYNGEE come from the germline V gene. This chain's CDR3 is CASSVGLAGAEDTQYF. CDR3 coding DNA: TGTGCCAGCAGCGTAGGACTAGCGGGGGCCGAAGATACGCAGTATTTT.

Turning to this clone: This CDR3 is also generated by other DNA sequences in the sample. CDR3 in DNA: TGCGCCAGCAGCTTGGCCAGAAACGTGAACACTGAAGCTTTCTTT. Its protein is CASSLARNVNTEAFF. The chain has TRBV5-1 and TRBJ1-1, with D unresolved. The germline V gene encodes CDR1 SGHRS and CDR2 YFSETQ. The V and J ends lost 0 bases and 0 bases respectively, with 9 bases between them. The CDR3 length is 15 residues. Full variable domain (remainder filled in from reference TRBV5-1 and TRBJ1-1): KAGVTQTPRYLIKTRGQQVTLSCSPISGHRSVSWYQQTPGQGLQFLFEYFSETQRNKGNFPGRFSGRQFSNSRSEMNVSTLELGDSALYLCASSLARNVNTEAFFGQGTRLTVV.

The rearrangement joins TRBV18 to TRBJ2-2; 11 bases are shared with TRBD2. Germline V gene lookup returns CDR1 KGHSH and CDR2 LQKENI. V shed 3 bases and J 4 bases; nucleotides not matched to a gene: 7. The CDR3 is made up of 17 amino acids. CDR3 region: CASSPSQGTSGTGELFF. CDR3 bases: TGTGCCAGCTCACCGTCCCAGGGGACTAGCGGCACCGGGGAGCTGTTTTTT.